This entry lists 27 T cell receptor beta chains sequenced from one sample in a study of blood T cell repertoires in COVID-19. Here immunoSEQ multiplex PCR was the method, and the copy in TCRdb shows in-frame clones only, minus some. Seen here are approximately 240,000 clones, roughly 82% observed once, and the top ten hold more than 4.5%. Input material: peripheral blood. The origin of the receptors is a woman aged 80 or over with active or convalescent COVID-19.

The chain joins TRBV3-1 (or the pseudogene TRBV3-2) to TRBJ2-2, with D unclear. This CDR3 has 14 residues. V gave up 1 base and J gave up 1 base, with 4 bases separating them. Germline V lookup: CDR1 LGHDT, CDR2 YNNKEL (reference sequence). CDR3 in amino acids: CASSQGRNTGELFF. Written as DNA, the CDR3 is TGTGCCAGCAGCCAAGGGAGGAACACCGGGGAGCTGTTTTTT.

The chain recombines TRBV24-1 with TRBJ2-5, with D possibly TRBD2 on 6 matching bases. The germline gives CDR1 KGHDR, CDR2 SFDVKD. CDR3 length: 14 residues. V was shortened by 3 bases and J by 0 bases, with 7 bases between the two germline ends. CDR3 protein: CATSDPGDQETQYF. Here the CDR3 DNA reads TGTGCCACCAGTGATCCGGGGGACCAAGAGACCCAGTACTTC.

V is TRBV10-1 and J is TRBJ2-1; 9 positions agree with TRBD2. The CDR3 runs 14 residues. The germline V gene encodes CDR1 WNHNN and CDR2 SYGVQD (reference sequence). With V trimmed by 6 bases and J by 12 bases, 12 bases remained unmatched. The CDR3 loop reads CASRREGQGIVQFF. CDR3 DNA: TGCGCCAGCAGGCGGGAGGGCCAGGGTATCGTGCAGTTCTTC.

The DNA of the CDR3 is TGTGCCAGCAGCCGGACCTATGACAGGAACTATGGCTACACCTTC. This gives the protein CASSRTYDRNYGYTF. This chain joins TRBV6-1 and TRBJ1-2; TRBD1 might be the D (6 bases). There are 15 residues in the CDR3. V was cut by 6 bases and J by 2 bases, with 16 bases left in between. Germline CDR1 and CDR2: MNHNS and SASEGT.

The CDR3 DNA reads TGCAGCGTTGATGGGGGGAGGACAGATACGCAGTATTTT. Its protein product is CSVDGGRTDTQYF. The chain has TRBV29-1 and TRBJ2-3; D might be TRBD2 (6 bases). Germline V CDR1 and CDR2: SQVTM, ANQGSEA. The CDR3 consists of 13 residues. V gave up 3 bases and J gave up 3 bases, with 10 bases separating them.

The CDR3 coding sequence is TGTGCCAGCGTCGGACTCTCCGTCACAGATACGCAGTATTTT. This codes for CASVGLSVTDTQYF. This chain links TRBV6-5 with TRBJ2-3; tentative D call: TRBD2 (5 bases). The CDR3 sequence is 14 residues long. The germline CDR1 and CDR2 sequences are MNHEY and SVGAGI. Trimming shortened V by 8 bases and J by 2 bases, and 14 bases separated the two germline ends.

The chain links TRBV19 to TRBJ2-4; the match to TRBD2 covers 7 bases. CDR3 length: 13 amino acids. Trimming took 6 bases from V and 4 from J; bases not matched to a gene: 3. CDR1 and CDR2 (germline): LNHDA, SQIVND (reference sequence). Here the CDR3 DNA reads TGTGCCAGTAGACGGCGGGGGAAAAACATTCAGTACTTC. Translated, it gives CASRRRGKNIQYF. Looking up the rest from reference TRBV19 and TRBJ2-4 gives the full variable domain: DGGITQSPKYLFRKEGQNVTLSCEQNLNHDAMYWYRQDPGQGLRLIYYSQIVNDFQKGDIAEGYSVSREKKESFPLTVTSAQKNPTAFYLCASRRRGKNIQYFGAGTRLSVL.

This rearrangement joins TRBV6-1 to TRBJ1-6; D is possibly TRBD1 (6 bases). Per the germline V gene, CDR1 is MNHNS and CDR2 is SASEGT. The CDR3 loop spans 15 amino acids. The germline V and J ends were trimmed by 0 bases and 5 bases, with 8 bases remaining between them. This CDR3 is CASSEAGADNSPLHF. The CDR3 DNA follows: TGTGCCAGCAGTGAAGCGGGGGCTGATAATTCACCCCTCCACTTT.

The rearrangement uses TRBV19 and TRBJ1-2, with 9 positions matching TRBD1. Germline-derived CDR1 and CDR2 are LNHDA and SQIVND (reference sequence). CDR3 length: 12 residues. The J segment lost 10 bases and the V segment lost 7 bases, leaving 7 bases of the junction unmatched. The CDR3 is CASNGQGPTYTF. The CDR3 nucleotides are TGTGCCAGTAACGGACAGGGGCCAACCTACACCTTC. The full variable domain, in which reference TRBV19 and TRBJ1-2 provide the parts outside the CDR3, is DGGITQSPKYLFRKEGQNVTLSCEQNLNHDAMYWYRQDPGQGLRLIYYSQIVNDFQKGDIAEGYSVSREKKESFPLTVTSAQKNPTAFYLCASNGQGPTYTFGSGTRLTVV.

A few counts support this clone. This chain links TRBV2 with TRBJ2-2, with TRBD1 as a possible D gene (7 bases). This CDR3 spans 13 amino acids. V dropped 8 bases and J dropped 4 bases, with 11 bases sitting between them. Per the germline V gene, CDR1 is SNHLY and CDR2 is FYNNEI. Written as DNA, the CDR3 is TGTGCCAGCGCGGGACAGCTCACCGGGGAGCTGTTTTTT. Amino acid sequence: CASAGQLTGELFF. Full variable domain (outside the CDR3, taken from reference TRBV2 and TRBJ2-2): EPEVTQTPSHQVTQMGQEVILRCVPISNHLYFYWYRQILGQKVEFLVSFYNNEISEKSEIFDDQFSVERPDGSNFTLKIRSTKLEDSAMYFCASAGQLTGELFFGEGSRLTVL.

This clone was found a few times. This chain uses TRBV28 with TRBJ1-5; D possibly corresponds to TRBD1 (6 bases). CDR1 and CDR2 from the germline V gene are MDHEN and SYDVKM. The CDR3 has 14 residues. Trimming took off 1 base at V and 11 bases at J, with 15 bases between the two ends. CDR3 sequence (DNA): TGTGCCAGCAGTTTATCGGGGGGCCCCATGGCCCAGCATTTT. Translating gives CASSLSGGPMAQHF.

V is TRBV27 and J is TRBJ1-2; no clear D. V gave up 6 bases and J gave up 0 bases, with 11 bases separating them. The length of the CDR3 is 14 residues. The germline gives CDR1 MNHEY, CDR2 SMNVEV (reference sequence). CDR3 sequence: CASRTGLSNYGYTF. In DNA form, the CDR3 reads TGTGCCAGCAGAACCGGACTCTCTAACTATGGCTACACCTTC.

V is TRBV27 and J is TRBJ1-1; D call uncertain. Trimming removed 7 bases from V and 6 bases from J, with 9 bases in between. CDR1 and CDR2 from the germline V gene are MNHEY and SMNVEV (reference sequence). This CDR3 comprises 11 residues. CDR3 sequence (DNA): TGTGCCAGCAAAAGAGGGTCTGAAGCTTTCTTT. This encodes CASKRGSEAFF.

This chain joins TRBV19 and TRBJ1-1, with a possible D match to TRBD1 (5 bases). CDR3 length: 17 amino acids. Per the germline V gene, CDR1 is LNHDA and CDR2 is SQIVND (reference sequence). V was trimmed by 6 bases and J by 1 base, leaving 21 bases between them. The CDR3 protein is CASSTLGGGMANTEAFF. DNA for the CDR3: TGTGCCAGTAGCACCCTGGGGGGGGGTATGGCGAACACTGAAGCTTTCTTT.

This chain joins TRBV10-3 and TRBJ1-6; 7 bases are shared with TRBD1. The CDR3 is made up of 16 amino acids. The trim removed 5 bases at V and 6 bases at J, leaving 10 bases unmatched. Germline values: CDR1 ENHRY, CDR2 SYGVKD. The CDR3 sequence is CAISNRGVRSNSPLHF. CDR3 nucleotides: TGTGCCATCAGTAACAGGGGCGTGAGGAGTAATTCACCCCTCCACTTT.

The chain has TRBV11-2 and TRBJ2-5; TRBD2 aligns across 9 bases. J gave up 5 bases and V 1 base, and 5 bases lay outside the gene matches. Germline CDR1 is SGHAT and CDR2 is FQNNGV. The CDR3 extends over 15 amino acids. The DNA for the CDR3 is TGTGCCAGCAGCTTAGGAGCGGGGGGAGGTGAGACCCAGTACTTC. It translates to CASSLGAGGGETQYF.

This rearrangement joins TRBV5-1 to TRBJ2-7; 12 bases agree with TRBD1. The CDR3 contains 15 residues. The V gene's germline CDR1 is SGHRS and CDR2 YFSETQ. With 5 bases clipped from V and 4 bases from J, the junction kept 7 bases outside the gene matches. The CDR3 DNA reads as TGCGCCAGCAGAACCGGGACAGGGGGCTTTTACGAGCAGTACTTC. This translates into CASRTGTGGFYEQYF.

This clone has more than one count but fewer than ten. This chain uses TRBV29-1 with TRBJ2-3; a possible D gene is TRBD2 (5 bases). This CDR3 contains 14 residues. Between the trimmed V and J ends, which lost 2 bases and 4 bases, there was a span of 13 bases. Looked up from germline, CDR1 is SQVTM and CDR2 is ANQGSEA. The DNA for the CDR3 is TGCAGCGTTGAAACGTGGGAGTCGGCAGATACGCAGTATTTT. It yields the protein CSVETWESADTQYF.

V gene TRBV30 combines with J gene TRBJ2-7; TRBD2 agrees at 9 bases. The CDR3 contains 16 residues. Germline loops: CDR1 GTSNPN, CDR2 SVGIG (reference sequence). V lost 1 base, J lost 1 base, and 8 bases stayed unmatched. CDR3 DNA sequence: TGTGCCTGGAGTGGCTCCTTAGCGGGAGCATCCTACGAGCAGTACTTC. It specifies CAWSGSLAGASYEQYF. The complete variable domain, with remaining parts taken from reference TRBV30 and TRBJ2-7, reads SQTIHQWPATLVQPVGSPLSLECTVEGTSNPNLYWYRQAAGRGLQLLFYSVGIGQISSEVPQNLSASRPQDRQFILSSKKLLLSDSGFYLCAWSGSLAGASYEQYFGPGTRLTVT.

The V and J genes are TRBV6-5 and TRBJ1-5; 11 nucleotides agree with TRBD1. Losses at the gene ends were 8 bases for V and 2 bases for J; bases not matched to a gene: 5. The CDR3 loop spans 15 amino acids. Germline lookup yields CDR1 MNHEY and CDR2 SVGAGI. The CDR3 DNA is TGTGCCAGCCGGACAGGGGGCGAGGGCAATCAGCCCCAGCATTTT. Translation gives CASRTGGEGNQPQHF.

V is TRBV30 and J is TRBJ2-5; 8 nucleotides match TRBD1. CDR3 size: 13 residues. Germline loops: CDR1 GTSNPN, CDR2 SVGIG (reference sequence). V shed 5 bases, J shed 2 bases, and the junction held 4 bases outside the gene matches. The CDR3 DNA reads TGTGCCTGGTATGGACAGGGACAAGAGACCCAGTACTTC. Translation gives CAWYGQGQETQYF. Looking up the rest from reference TRBV30 and TRBJ2-5 gives the full variable domain: SQTIHQWPATLVQPVGSPLSLECTVEGTSNPNLYWYRQAAGRGLQLLFYSVGIGQISSEVPQNLSASRPQDRQFILSSKKLLLSDSGFYLCAWYGQGQETQYFGPGTRLLVL.

This clone was seen only a few times. This same CDR3 is encoded by further DNA sequences in the sample. The chain recombines TRBV3-1 (or the pseudogene TRBV3-2) with TRBJ1-2; 7 positions agree with TRBD1. The CDR3 is made up of 13 amino acids. V shed 3 bases, J shed 2 bases, and the junction held 0 bases outside the gene matches. The V gene's germline CDR1 is LGHDT and CDR2 YNNKEL (reference sequence). CDR3 residues: CASSQTGNYGYTF. CDR3 DNA sequence: TGTGCCAGCAGCCAGACAGGGAACTATGGCTACACCTTC.

This clone occurred a few times. V usage is TRBV19 and J usage is TRBJ1-5; D remains ambiguous. V lost 3 bases and J lost 6, with 6 bases in between. CDR3 size: 12 residues. CDR1 and CDR2 from the germline V gene are LNHDA and SQIVND (reference sequence). The CDR3 reads CASSIRGQPQHF. DNA for the CDR3: TGTGCCAGTAGTATTAGAGGTCAGCCCCAGCATTTT.

Here the CDR3 DNA reads TGTGCCAGCAGCTCGGGACAGGCGAACACTGAAGCTTTCTTT. Translated: CASSSGQANTEAFF. The V gene is TRBV11-1, the J gene TRBJ1-1; 8 positions agree with TRBD1. The CDR3 totals 14 residues. The V segment lost 4 bases and the J segment 1 base; nucleotides outside the gene matches: 2. Per the germline V gene, CDR1 is SGHAT and CDR2 is FQDESV (reference sequence).

The chain couples TRBV28 to TRBJ2-4; 10 bases map to TRBD1. With V trimmed by 6 bases and J by 5 bases, 7 bases remained unmatched. The CDR3 contains 15 residues. The germline V gene encodes CDR1 MDHEN and CDR2 SYDVKM. In DNA, the CDR3 is TGTGCCAGCAGCAAGATGGGACAGGGGCAAAACATTCAGTACTTC. Translating gives CASSKMGQGQNIQYF.

J is TRBJ2-2 and V is TRBV7-9; D is ambiguous. The CDR3 covers 18 residues. V dropped 5 bases and J dropped 4 bases, with 23 bases sitting between them. The germline CDR1 and CDR2 sequences are SEHNR and FQNEAQ (reference sequence). CDR3 nucleotide sequence: TGTGCCAGCAGCCGACAACAGACATCCGACACGAGCACCGGGGAGCTGTTTTTT. Translation: CASSRQQTSDTSTGELFF.

V and J are TRBV18 and TRBJ1-2, with 10 positions matching TRBD1. CDR1 KGHSH and CDR2 LQKENI come from the germline V gene. This CDR3 spans 14 amino acids. V lost 4 bases and J lost 7; bases outside the gene matches: 6. For the CDR3, the DNA is TGTGCCAGCTCACGGGACAGGGGCATTGGTGGCTACACCTTC. This sequence encodes CASSRDRGIGGYTF.